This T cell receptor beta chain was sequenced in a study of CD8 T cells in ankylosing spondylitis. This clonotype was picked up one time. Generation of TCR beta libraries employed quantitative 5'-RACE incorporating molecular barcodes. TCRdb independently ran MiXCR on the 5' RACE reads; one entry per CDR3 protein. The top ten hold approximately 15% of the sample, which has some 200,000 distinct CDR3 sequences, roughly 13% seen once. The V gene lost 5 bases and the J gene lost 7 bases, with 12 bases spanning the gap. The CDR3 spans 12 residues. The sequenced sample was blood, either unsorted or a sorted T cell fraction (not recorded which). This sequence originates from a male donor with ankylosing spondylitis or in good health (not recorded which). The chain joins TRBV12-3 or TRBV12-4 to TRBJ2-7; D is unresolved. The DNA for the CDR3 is TGTGCCAGCAGTCTGGCCCCATGGGAGCAGTACTTC. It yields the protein CASSLAPWEQYF.